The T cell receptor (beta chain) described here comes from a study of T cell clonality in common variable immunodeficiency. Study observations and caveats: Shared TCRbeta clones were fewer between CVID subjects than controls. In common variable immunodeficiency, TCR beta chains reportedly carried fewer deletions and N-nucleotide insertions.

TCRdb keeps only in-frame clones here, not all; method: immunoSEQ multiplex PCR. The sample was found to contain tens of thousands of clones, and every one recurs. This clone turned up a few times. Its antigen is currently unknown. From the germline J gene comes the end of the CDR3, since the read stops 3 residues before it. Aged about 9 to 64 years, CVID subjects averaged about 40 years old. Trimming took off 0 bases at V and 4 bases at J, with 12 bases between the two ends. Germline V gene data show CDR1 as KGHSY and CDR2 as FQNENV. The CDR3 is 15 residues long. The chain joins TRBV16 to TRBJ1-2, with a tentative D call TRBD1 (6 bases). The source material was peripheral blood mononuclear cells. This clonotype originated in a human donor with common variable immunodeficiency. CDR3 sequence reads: CASSQSGQGTYGYTF. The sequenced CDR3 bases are TGTGCCAGCAGCCAATCGGGGCAGGGGACCTATGGC.